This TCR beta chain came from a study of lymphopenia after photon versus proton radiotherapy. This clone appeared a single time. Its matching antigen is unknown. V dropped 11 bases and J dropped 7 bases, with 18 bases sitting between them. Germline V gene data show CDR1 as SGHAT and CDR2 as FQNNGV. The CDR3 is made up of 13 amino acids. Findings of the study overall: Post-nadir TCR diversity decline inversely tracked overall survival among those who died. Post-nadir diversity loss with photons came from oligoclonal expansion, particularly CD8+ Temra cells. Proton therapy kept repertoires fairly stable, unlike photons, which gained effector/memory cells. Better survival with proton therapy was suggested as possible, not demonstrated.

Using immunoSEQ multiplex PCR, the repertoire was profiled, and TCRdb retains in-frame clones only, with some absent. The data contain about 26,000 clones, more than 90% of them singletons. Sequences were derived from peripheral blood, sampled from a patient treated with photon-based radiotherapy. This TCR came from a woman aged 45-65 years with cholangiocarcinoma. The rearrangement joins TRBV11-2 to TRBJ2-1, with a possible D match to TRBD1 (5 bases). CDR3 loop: CAAGHRVGNEQFF. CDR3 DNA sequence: TGTGCCGCAGGGCATCGGGTGGGTAATGAGCAGTTCTTC.